This TCR beta chain was identified during a study of cytomegalovirus exposure and HLA in healthy donors. Germline values: CDR1 SGDLS, CDR2 YYNGEE. V was clipped by 6 bases and J by 1 base; unmatched bases: 3. The CDR3 is made up of 14 amino acids. 13 Jbeta primers and 60 Vbeta primers were used for the PCR. Method: immunoSEQ multiplex PCR; TCRdb's copy keeps in-frame clones and lacks some. The table lists about 140,000 clones, roughly 85% of them singletons. The sequenced sample was PBMCs. The rearrangement uses TRBV9 and TRBJ2-1, with 8 bases that match TRBD2. This sequence originates from a man aged 35 to 55 in good health and CMV-seropositive. The CDR3 loop is CASTLAGSYNEQFF. The CDR3 bases are TGTGCCAGCACCCTAGCGGGTTCCTACAATGAGCAGTTCTTC.